The present entry profiles one TCR beta chain with its context. This sample was included in a study of blood T cell repertoires in COVID-19. The wider study: Donors in the United States, Italy and Spain gave samples during acute or convalescent COVID-19. T cells, B-cell-depleted T cells, or PBMCs provided the cDNA or gDNA that served as material.

In the original processing: Estimation of nucleated cell counts was performed using reference gene primer amplification. Profiling relied on immunoSEQ multiplex PCR, and the TCRdb table lists in-frame clones only, not all of them. Clonal size and the V and J genes are those of that table, whereas D and trimming came from the DNA. The sample contains tens of thousands of clones, approximately 85% of which appear only once. The V gene's germline CDR1 is SGHRS and CDR2 YFSETQ. The J segment lost 8 bases and the V segment lost 4 bases, leaving 5 bases of the junction unmatched. The CDR3 is made up of 13 amino acids. Seattle's cohort entered during active infection and was followed longitudinally.

The chain combines TRBV5-1 with TRBJ1-2; 10 nucleotides match TRBD1. Sequencing was carried out using peripheral blood. The sequence came from an elderly woman with COVID-19, enrolled during active disease. CDR3 protein: CASSPTGGLGYTF. DNA of the CDR3: TGCGCCAGCAGCCCGACAGGGGGCTTGGGCTACACCTTC.